The source of this T cell receptor (beta chain) is a study of control samples from healthy donors and cancer patients. The CDR3 runs to 14 residues. From germline, CDR1 is MRHNA and CDR2 SNTAGT. V dropped 3 bases and J dropped 3 bases, with 6 bases sitting between them. Repertoires were generated with immunoSEQ multiplex PCR, while TCRdb's copy carries only in-frame clones and drops some. Of about 71,000 clones in the sample, roughly 91% were seen once. Sequenced sample: PBMCs. The source of this sequence is a man aged 60 to 69 with lung cancer. The chain carries TRBV6-4 and TRBJ2-6; D is unresolved. DNA of the CDR3: TGTGCCAGCAGTGATTTCTATGGGGCCAACGTCCTGACTTTC. Translating it yields CASSDFYGANVLTF.